This TCR beta chain is drawn from a study of blood T cell repertoires in COVID-19. CDR3 size: 15 residues. J was trimmed by 0 bases and V by 6 bases; bases with no gene match: 8. Germline values: CDR1 SNHLY, CDR2 FYNNEI. Produced via immunoSEQ multiplex PCR; TCRdb's table is partial and in-frame only. This table holds 100,000 or so clones, approximately 86% found once. The sequence was obtained from a woman aged 50 to 65 who had recovered from COVID-19. V and J are TRBV2 and TRBJ2-7; 7 bases fit TRBD1. Sequenced input: PBMCs or T cells enriched from blood (not recorded which). The CDR3 protein is CASRGTAFYSYEQYF. In nucleotides, the CDR3 is TGTGCCAGCAGGGGGACAGCCTTTTACTCCTACGAGCAGTACTTC. The full variable domain, with the rest looked up from reference TRBV2 and TRBJ2-7, is EPEVTQTPSHQVTQMGQEVILRCVPISNHLYFYWYRQILGQKVEFLVSFYNNEISEKSEIFDDQFSVERPDGSNFTLKIRSTKLEDSAMYFCASRGTAFYSYEQYFGPGTRLTVT.